This T cell receptor (beta chain) was retrieved from a study of blood T cell repertoires in COVID-19. Study-wide context: The cDNA or gDNA used as material had been derived from T cells, B-cell-depleted T cells, or PBMCs.

Trimming took off 2 bases at V and 9 bases at J, with 13 bases between the two ends. This CDR3 is built from 13 residues. Per the germline V gene, CDR1 is MNHEY and CDR2 is SVGEGT. Clones were read by immunoSEQ multiplex PCR, and TCRdb kept only the in-frame ones, dropping some. This table has around 200,000 clones, roughly 76% appearing once. The origin of this receptor is a human donor in a cohort sampled during active COVID-19. Sequencing input: peripheral blood. The V and J genes are TRBV6-2 or TRBV6-3 and TRBJ1-2; tentative D call: TRBD1 (6 bases). The CDR3 region is CASSYGQGQSYTF. The CDR3 DNA sequence: TGTGCCAGCAGTTACGGGCAGGGGCAAAGCTACACCTTC.